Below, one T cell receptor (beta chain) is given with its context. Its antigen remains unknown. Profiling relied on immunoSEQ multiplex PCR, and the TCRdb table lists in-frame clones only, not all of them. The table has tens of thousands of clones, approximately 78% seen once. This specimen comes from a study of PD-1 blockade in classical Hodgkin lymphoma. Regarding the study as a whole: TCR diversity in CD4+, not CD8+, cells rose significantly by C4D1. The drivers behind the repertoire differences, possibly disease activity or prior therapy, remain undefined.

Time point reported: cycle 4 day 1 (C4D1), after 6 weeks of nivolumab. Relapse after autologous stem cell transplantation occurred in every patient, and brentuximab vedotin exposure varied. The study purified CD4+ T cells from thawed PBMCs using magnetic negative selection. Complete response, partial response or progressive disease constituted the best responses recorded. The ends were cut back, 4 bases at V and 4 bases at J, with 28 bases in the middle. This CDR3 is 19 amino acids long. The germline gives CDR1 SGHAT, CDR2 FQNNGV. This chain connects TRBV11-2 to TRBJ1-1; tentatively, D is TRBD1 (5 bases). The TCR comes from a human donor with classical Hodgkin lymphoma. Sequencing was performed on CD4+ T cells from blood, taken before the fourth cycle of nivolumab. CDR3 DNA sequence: TGTGCCAGCAGCTGGCCAGGGCCCTTTACACTGGGGCTTCGCACTGAAGCTTTCTTT. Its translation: CASSWPGPFTLGLRTEAFF.